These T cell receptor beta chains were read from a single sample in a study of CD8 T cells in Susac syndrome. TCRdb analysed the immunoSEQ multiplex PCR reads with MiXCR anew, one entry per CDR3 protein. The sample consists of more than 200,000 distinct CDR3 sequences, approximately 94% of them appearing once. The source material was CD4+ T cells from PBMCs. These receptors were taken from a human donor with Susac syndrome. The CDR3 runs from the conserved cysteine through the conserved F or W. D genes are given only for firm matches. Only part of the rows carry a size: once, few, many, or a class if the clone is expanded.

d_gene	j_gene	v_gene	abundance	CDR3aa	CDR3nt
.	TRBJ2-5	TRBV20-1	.	CSASGGRETQYF	TGCAGTGCTAGTGGGGGGCGAGAGACCCAGTACTTC
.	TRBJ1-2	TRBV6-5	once	CASRVGGAEYGYTF	TGTGCCAGCCGCGTGGGGGGGGCTGAGTATGGCTACACCTTC
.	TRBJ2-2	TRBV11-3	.	CASSLKDTGELFF	TGTGCCAGCAGCTTAAAGGACACCGGGGAGCTGTTTTTT
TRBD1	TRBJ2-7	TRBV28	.	CASSFRDRHYEQYF	TGTGCCAGCAGTTTTCGGGACAGACACTACGAGCAGTACTTC
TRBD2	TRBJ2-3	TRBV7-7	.	CASSPGGDTDTQYF	TGTGCTAGCAGCCCCGGGGGGGACACAGATACGCAGTATTTT
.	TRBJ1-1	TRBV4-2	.	CASSQEYHTEAFF	TGTGCCAGCAGCCAAGAATACCACACTGAAGCTTTCTTT
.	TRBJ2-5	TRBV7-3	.	CASSSMFQETQYF	TGTGCCAGCAGCTCAATGTTTCAAGAGACCCAGTACTTC
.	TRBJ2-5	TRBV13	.	CASSLKTAQETQYF	TGTGCCAGCAGCTTGAAAACAGCCCAAGAGACCCAGTACTTC
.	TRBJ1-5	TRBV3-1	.	CASSSRGPSGDSNQPQHF	TGTGCCAGCAGCTCAAGAGGCCCCTCGGGGGACAGCAATCAGCCCCAGCATTTT
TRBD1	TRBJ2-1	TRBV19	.	CASSTRSTGVDEQFF	TGTGCCAGTAGTACTAGGTCGACAGGGGTTGATGAGCAGTTCTTC
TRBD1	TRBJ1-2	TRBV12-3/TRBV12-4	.	CASSSQGQATYGYTF	TGTGCCAGCAGTTCCCAAGGACAGGCGACCTATGGCTACACCTTC
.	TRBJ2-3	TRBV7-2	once	CASSLGGGGTDTQYF	TGTGCCAGCAGCTTAGGGGGCGGTGGCACAGATACGCAGTATTTT
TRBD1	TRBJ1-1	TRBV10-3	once	CATAPWTGSTEAFF	TGTGCCACCGCCCCCTGGACAGGGAGCACTGAAGCTTTCTTT
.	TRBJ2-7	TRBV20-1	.	CSASYEQYF	TGCAGTGCTTCCTACGAGCAGTACTTC
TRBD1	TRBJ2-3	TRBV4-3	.	CASSQGTGVISTDTQYF	TGCGCCAGCAGCCAAGGGACAGGAGTAATTAGCACAGATACGCAGTATTTT
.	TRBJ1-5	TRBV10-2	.	CASSESTGSNQPQHF	TGCGCCAGCAGTGAGTCGACAGGTAGTAATCAGCCCCAGCATTTT
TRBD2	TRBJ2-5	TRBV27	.	CASSPPGGRQTQYF	TGTGCCAGCAGTCCCCCCGGGGGGAGGCAGACCCAGTACTTC
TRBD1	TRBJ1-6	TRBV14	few	CASSRDRGSPLHF	TGTGCCAGCAGCCGGGACAGGGGTTCACCCCTCCACTTT
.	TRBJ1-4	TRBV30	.	CAWSATIQAGKLFF	TGTGCCTGGAGTGCCACAATTCAGGCCGGAAAACTGTTTTTT
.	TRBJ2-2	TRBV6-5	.	CASSYVAENTGELFF	TGTGCCAGCAGTTACGTGGCAGAAAACACCGGGGAGCTGTTTTTT
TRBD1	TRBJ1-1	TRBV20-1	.	CSARDPQGARTEAFF	TGCAGTGCTAGAGATCCACAGGGGGCGCGTACTGAAGCTTTCTTT
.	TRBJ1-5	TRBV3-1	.	CASSQDVNQPQHF	TGTGCCAGCAGCCAAGATGTTAACCAGCCCCAGCATTTT